These 28 T cell receptor beta chains came from one sample sequenced in a study of blood T cell repertoires in COVID-19. The assay was immunoSEQ multiplex PCR, and TCRdb's table has in-frame clones only and misses some. The sample holds under 300,000 clones; roughly 82% are singletons and the top ten take approximately 1.3%. The sequencing input was peripheral blood. The origin of the receptors is a woman aged 40-49 years who had recovered from COVID-19.

The gene calls are TRBV3-1 (or the pseudogene TRBV3-2) and TRBJ1-1; D possibly corresponds to TRBD1 (5 bases). The V end lost 0 bases, the J end lost 14 bases, and 16 bases lay between the germline ends. Germline values: CDR1 LGHDT, CDR2 YNNKEL (reference sequence). The CDR3 is made up of 13 amino acids. The CDR3 nucleotides are TGTGCCAGCAGCCAAGATGGGGGGGAAGGCTACTTCTTT. This codes for CASSQDGGEGYFF.

In its sample, this clone was seen a few times. J is TRBJ2-5 and V is TRBV19; D is uncertain. From germline, CDR1 is LNHDA and CDR2 SQIVND (reference sequence). The CDR3 contains 13 residues. Trimming stripped 10 bases from V and 1 base from J, with 13 bases between. CDR3 bases: TGTGCCACCACGAGTACTACCCAAGAGACCCAGTACTTC. Translated: CATTSTTQETQYF.

This clone was seen a single time. The V gene is TRBV6-1, the J gene TRBJ1-5; possible D gene TRBD1, 6 bases. Per the germline V gene, CDR1 is MNHNS and CDR2 is SASEGT. V was shortened by 7 bases and J by 6 bases, with 13 bases between the two germline ends. The CDR3 consists of 13 residues. The chain's CDR3 is CASISGVGQPQHF. Here the CDR3 DNA reads TGTGCCAGCATTTCAGGGGTCGGTCAGCCCCAGCATTTT.

The V call is TRBV7-9, the J call TRBJ1-1; D is ambiguous. The germline V gene encodes CDR1 SEHNR and CDR2 FQNEAQ (reference sequence). The CDR3 length is 13 residues. The V and J ends lost 8 bases and 2 bases respectively, with 12 bases between them. CDR3 sequence reads: CASRFTENTEAFF. The CDR3 DNA reads as TGTGCCAGCCGTTTTACAGAAAACACTGAAGCTTTCTTT.

This clone was found a few times. The chain employs TRBV27 and TRBJ1-1; D is possibly TRBD1 (5 bases). This CDR3 region has 15 residues. Trimming cost V 6 bases and J 0 bases, with 14 bases left between them. From germline, CDR1 is MNHEY and CDR2 SMNVEV (reference sequence). DNA of the CDR3: TGTGCCAGCAGCCAACAGGAGTCTATGAACACTGAAGCTTTCTTT. This sequence encodes CASSQQESMNTEAFF.

The V call is TRBV5-1, the J call TRBJ2-7, with 15 nucleotides matching TRBD2. J lost 7 bases, V lost 2 bases, and 7 bases had no gene match. The CDR3 spans 16 residues. Germline V gives CDR1 SGHRS, CDR2 YFSETQ. The CDR3 DNA sequence: TGCGCCAGCAGCTTCGGGACTAGCGGGGGGCCCGGGGAGCAGTACTTC. Amino acid sequence: CASSFGTSGGPGEQYF. Full variable domain (rest looked up from reference TRBV5-1 and TRBJ2-7): KAGVTQTPRYLIKTRGQQVTLSCSPISGHRSVSWYQQTPGQGLQFLFEYFSETQRNKGNFPGRFSGRQFSNSRSEMNVSTLELGDSALYLCASSFGTSGGPGEQYFGPGTRLTVT.

The chain uses TRBV5-6 and TRBJ1-1; a possible D gene is TRBD1 (6 bases). Trimming pared 3 bases from V and 1 base from J, leaving 7 bases between. This CDR3 has 13 amino acids. Germline assignment: CDR1 SGHDT and CDR2 YYEEEE. This chain's CDR3 is CASSWDKNTEAFF. The CDR3 DNA reads TGTGCCAGCAGCTGGGACAAGAACACTGAAGCTTTCTTT. The variable domain in full, completed from reference TRBV5-6 and TRBJ1-1, reads DAGVTQSPTHLIKTRGQQVTLRCSPKSGHDTVSWYQQALGQGPQFIFQYYEEEERQRGNFPDRFSGHQFPNYSSELNVNALLLGDSALYLCASSWDKNTEAFFGQGTRLTVV.

In regard to this clone: Other DNA sequences of this sample code for an identical CDR3. The chain carries TRBV29-1 and TRBJ1-1, with TRBD1 matching over 7 bases. V trimming: 3 bases; J trimming: 0 bases; junction bases outside the gene matches: 1. Germline V gene lookup returns CDR1 SQVTM and CDR2 ANQGSEA. The length of the CDR3 is 13 residues. The CDR3, as DNA: TGCAGCGTTGAGGGACAGTTGAACACTGAAGCTTTCTTT. As protein: CSVEGQLNTEAFF.

The chain employs TRBV9 and TRBJ1-3; the D is unclear. The CDR3 sequence is 13 residues long. V dropped 0 bases and J dropped 6 bases, with 7 bases sitting between them. CDR1 is SGDLS, CDR2 YYNGEE, per germline. CDR3 sequence (DNA): TGTGCCAGCAGCGTAGGCAGACAAAACACCATATATTTT. Amino acid sequence: CASSVGRQNTIYF.

The rearrangement links TRBV6-5 to TRBJ2-1; D perhaps matches TRBD2 (6 bases). The ends were cut back, 4 bases at V and 5 bases at J, with 9 bases in the middle. The CDR3 has 13 amino acids. Per the germline V gene, CDR1 is MNHEY and CDR2 is SVGAGI. CDR3 in DNA: TGTGCCAGCAGTTCGGGAGACCACAATGAGCAGTTCTTC. Translated: CASSSGDHNEQFF.

This chain connects TRBV5-1 to TRBJ2-7; 10 positions agree with TRBD1. CDR1 and CDR2 from the germline V gene are SGHRS and YFSETQ. V lost 3 bases and J lost 4; bases outside the gene matches: 4. This CDR3 is built from 14 residues. CDR3 in amino acids: CASSSGQGGYEQYF. As DNA, the CDR3 is TGCGCCAGCAGCTCCGGACAGGGGGGTTACGAGCAGTACTTC.

The V gene is TRBV7-2, the J gene TRBJ1-6; 7 bases align to TRBD1. After removal of 4 bases from V and 0 bases from J, the junction contained 3 bases not matched to a gene. The CDR3 covers 16 residues. Germline V CDR1 and CDR2: SGHTA, FQGNSA. The CDR3 loop reads CASSSGTVSYNSPLHF. Written as DNA, the CDR3 is TGTGCCAGCAGCTCGGGGACAGTCTCCTATAATTCACCCCTCCACTTT.

This chain joins TRBV29-1 and TRBJ1-2, with a weak D call TRBD1 (5 bases). The germline V gene has CDR1 SQVTM and CDR2 ANQGSEA. V lost 1 base to trimming and J lost 4 bases, with 13 bases between them. The CDR3 sequence is 14 residues long. The CDR3 spells CSVEGSGGGYGYTF. CDR3 nucleotide sequence: TGCAGCGTTGAAGGCTCAGGCGGGGGCTATGGCTACACCTTC. Together with reference TRBV29-1 and TRBJ1-2, the CDR3 gives the full variable domain: SAVISQKPSRDICQRGTSLTIQCQVDSQVTMMFWYRQQPGQSLTLIATANQGSEATYESGFVIDKFPISRPNLTFSTLTVSNMSPEDSSIYLCSVEGSGGGYGYTFGSGTRLTVV.

The chain has TRBV5-1 and TRBJ2-6; 9 positions match TRBD1. V was pared by 3 bases and J by 0 bases, with 4 bases of the junction left unmatched. Germline assignment: CDR1 SGHRS and CDR2 YFSETQ. The CDR3 runs 17 residues. CDR3 sequence: CASSSGQGFSGANVLTF. In DNA form, the CDR3 reads TGCGCCAGCAGCTCCGGACAGGGGTTCTCTGGGGCCAACGTCCTGACTTTC.

The J gene is TRBJ2-7, the V gene TRBV29-1, with D possibly TRBD2 on 6 matching bases. Germline-derived CDR1 and CDR2 are SQVTM and ANQGSEA. The CDR3 totals 13 residues. V was clipped by 4 bases and J by 1 base, with 11 bases between them. The CDR3 spells CSVGGVVSYEQYF. The CDR3 DNA reads TGCAGCGTTGGCGGGGTGGTTTCCTACGAGCAGTACTTC.

The CDR3 coding sequence is TGTGCCAGCAGCTTTAGCGGGGGGGGTTACAATGAGCAGTTCTTC. Translation gives CASSFSGGGYNEQFF. V usage is TRBV11-2 and J usage is TRBJ2-1, with 11 bases identical to TRBD2. Looked up from germline, CDR1 is SGHAT and CDR2 is FQNNGV. This CDR3 is built from 15 residues. Trimming at V came to 3 bases and at J to 4 bases, leaving 2 bases not matched to a gene.

This clone appeared a few times. This chain uses TRBV2 with TRBJ1-2, with 8 bases that match TRBD1. The germline gives CDR1 SNHLY, CDR2 FYNNEI. The CDR3 has 13 residues. The V segment lost 3 bases and the J segment 11 bases; nucleotides outside the gene matches: 8. This CDR3 is CASSETGEGRYTF. CDR3 nucleotide sequence: TGTGCCAGCAGTGAGACAGGGGAAGGACGTTACACCTTC.

The V call is TRBV28, the J call TRBJ1-3, with unresolved D. V shed 7 bases and J shed 2 bases, with 18 bases lying between them. The CDR3 extends over 16 amino acids. CDR1 is MDHEN and CDR2 is SYDVKM in the germline V gene. CDR3 bases: TGTGCCAGCAATACCCCGGGAGGGTCAGCTGGAAACACCATATATTTT. Encoded protein: CASNTPGGSAGNTIYF.

V is TRBV5-1 and J is TRBJ2-3; D remains unclear. The germline V gene has CDR1 SGHRS and CDR2 YFSETQ. This CDR3 region has 14 residues. Trimming stripped 4 bases from V and 1 base from J, with 10 bases between. The CDR3 sequence: CASSPPLGTDTQYF. Here the CDR3 DNA reads TGCGCCAGCAGCCCCCCCCTCGGCACAGATACGCAGTATTTT.

This clone was seen a few times. This chain connects TRBV30 to TRBJ1-3; 7 positions agree with TRBD1. The germline V gene encodes CDR1 GTSNPN and CDR2 SVGIG (reference sequence). The CDR3 is 15 amino acids. J lost 0 bases, V lost 5 bases, and 7 bases had no gene match. The CDR3 spells CAWGRTGDSGNTIYF. The CDR3 DNA is TGTGCCTGGGGTCGGACAGGCGACTCTGGAAACACCATATATTTT.

This chain connects TRBV5-4 to TRBJ2-1; TRBD2 is a possible D gene (6 bases). CDR3 length: 15 residues. V was pared by 4 bases and J by 4 bases, with 15 bases between. Germline V lookup: CDR1 SGHNT, CDR2 YYREEE (reference sequence). CDR3 in amino acids: CASSLGGLQYNEQFF. The CDR3 bases are TGTGCCAGCAGCCTCGGAGGGCTCCAATACAATGAGCAGTTCTTC.

The chain recombines TRBV4-3 with TRBJ1-1; D remains ambiguous. The CDR3 extends over 19 amino acids. The V end lost 0 bases, the J end lost 0 bases, and 20 bases lay between the germline ends. Germline loops: CDR1 LGHNA, CDR2 YSLEER. CDR3 protein: CASSQDEVAGLLMNTEAFF. The DNA of the CDR3 is TGCGCCAGCAGCCAAGATGAGGTGGCGGGGTTACTGATGAACACTGAAGCTTTCTTT.

The chain joins TRBV9 to TRBJ2-1; TRBD1 might be the D (6 bases). V was shortened by 0 bases and J by 4 bases, with 14 bases between the two germline ends. The CDR3 has 16 residues. In germline, CDR1 is SGDLS, CDR2 YYNGEE. CDR3 amino acids: CASSVEGRGLYNEQFF. The DNA of the CDR3 is TGTGCCAGCAGCGTAGAGGGCAGGGGTTTATACAATGAGCAGTTCTTC.

V is TRBV5-5 and J is TRBJ2-1; 9 bases are a match to TRBD1. There are 13 residues in the CDR3. Germline-derived CDR1 and CDR2 are SGHKS and YYEKEE (reference sequence). J was trimmed by 7 bases and V by 5 bases; bases with no gene match: 4. Here the CDR3 reads CASSWDRVNEQFF. The CDR3 bases are TGTGCCAGCAGTTGGGACAGGGTTAATGAGCAGTTCTTC. Supplemented by reference TRBV5-5 and TRBJ2-1, the full variable domain reads DAGVTQSPTHLIKTRGQQVTLRCSPISGHKSVSWYQQVLGQGPQFIFQYYEKEERGRGNFPDRFSARQFPNYSSELNVNALLLGDSALYLCASSWDRVNEQFFGPGTRLTVL.

The gene calls are TRBV7-8 and TRBJ2-1; TRBD2 might be the D (6 bases). The CDR3 length is 15 residues. The germline CDR1 and CDR2 sequences are SGHVS and FQNEAQ. V lost 6 bases to trimming and J lost 9 bases, with 21 bases between them. This CDR3 is CASSSGTGLFVEQFF. The CDR3 coding sequence is TGTGCCAGCAGTTCCGGGACTGGTTTATTTGTTGAGCAGTTCTTC.

This clone was seen at least ten times. The chain couples TRBV28 to TRBJ1-5; no clear D gene. The CDR3 has 13 amino acids. V shed 8 bases and J shed 0 bases, with 8 bases lying between them. Germline V lookup: CDR1 MDHEN, CDR2 SYDVKM. The CDR3 region is CASRRASNQPQHF. CDR3 coding DNA: TGTGCCAGCCGGCGGGCTAGCAATCAGCCCCAGCATTTT.

This clone appeared a single time. The V and J genes are TRBV6-5 and TRBJ1-1; TRBD1 aligns across 7 bases. The CDR3 runs to 16 residues. CDR1 is MNHEY and CDR2 is SVGAGI in the germline V gene. V trimming: 0 bases; J trimming: 3 bases; junction bases outside the gene matches: 7. This CDR3 reads CASSYSMAGGDTEAFF. CDR3 DNA sequence: TGTGCCAGCAGTTACTCGATGGCAGGGGGAGACACTGAAGCTTTCTTT.

This clone showed up just a few times. Written as DNA, the CDR3 is TGTGCCAGTAGTAGGGCAGGGGGCACTGAAGCTTTCTTT. Amino acid sequence: CASSRAGGTEAFF. This chain uses TRBV19 with TRBJ1-1; 7 bases agree with TRBD1. The V and J ends lost 4 bases and 4 bases, in that order; junction bases with no gene match: 3. Germline V gives CDR1 LNHDA, CDR2 SQIVND (reference sequence). There are 13 residues in the CDR3.